These T cell receptor beta chains were read from a single sample in a study of cytomegalovirus exposure and HLA in healthy donors. The table came from immunoSEQ multiplex PCR; TCRdb's copy has only in-frame clones and leaves some out. This sample carries under 250,000 clones, roughly 78% of them seen once, and the ten largest clones take 0.47%. Specimen: PBMCs. These receptors were obtained from a boy younger than 18 in good health and CMV-seronegative. The CDR3 runs from the conserved cysteine through the conserved F or W. Fields, in order: CDR3 protein, CDR3 DNA, D gene, clone size, J gene, V gene. The D gene is left open where the match is weak. Clone size is shown for a subset of rows, as once, few, many or a class of expanded clone.

CASSATFDRRNSPLHF,TGTGCCAGCAGTGCGACGTTTGACAGGAGGAATTCACCCCTCCACTTT,-,-,TRBJ1-6,TRBV6-1
CAWRATGELFF,TGTGCCTGGAGGGCCACCGGGGAGCTGTTTTTT,-,-,TRBJ2-2,TRBV30
CASSKQWVRGGYGYTF,TGTGCCAGCAGCAAACAGTGGGTGAGGGGGGGTTATGGCTACACCTTC,-,-,TRBJ1-2,TRBV9
CASSQAGLNYYGYTF,TGCGCCAGCAGCCAAGCCGGCCTCAACTATTATGGCTACACCTTC,-,-,TRBJ1-2,TRBV4-1
CAWRRTSGRADEQYF,TGTGCCTGGAGAAGGACTAGCGGGAGGGCCGACGAGCAGTACTTC,TRBD2,-,TRBJ2-7,TRBV30
CASSTNLESTGLVRVF,TGTGCCAGTAGTACCAATCTAGAATCCACAGGGCTCGTAAGGGTTTTT,-,-,TRBJ1-1,TRBV19
CAWSTSGTGGVYGYTF,TGTGCCTGGAGTACCTCCGGGACAGGGGGCGTCTATGGCTACACCTTC,TRBD1,-,TRBJ1-2,TRBV30
CASSPLSDPYYGYTF,TGCGCCAGCAGCCCCCTCAGCGATCCTTACTATGGCTACACCTTC,-,-,TRBJ1-2,TRBV4-1
CASRLTGVATNEKLFF,TGCGCCAGCAGATTGACAGGGGTAGCAACTAATGAAAAACTGTTTTTT,TRBD1,-,TRBJ1-4,TRBV5-1
CASGLVEWQGLTF,TGTGCTAGTGGTTTGGTAGAGTGGCAGGGCCTGACTTTC,-,-,TRBJ2-6,TRBV12-5
CASTNPEGCGYTF,TGCGCCAGCACCAATCCGGAGGGGTGTGGCTACACCTTC,-,-,TRBJ1-2,TRBV5-1
CASKPRGENTEAFF,TGTGCCAGCAAGCCCCGGGGGGAGAACACTGAAGCTTTCTTT,-,-,TRBJ1-1,TRBV7-9
CAWSVTTGNTEAFF,TGTGCCTGGAGTGTGACGACAGGGAACACTGAAGCTTTCTTT,-,-,TRBJ1-1,TRBV30
CASSLSGHSTDTQYF,TGTGCCAGCAGCTTGAGCGGGCACAGCACAGATACGCAGTATTTT,-,few,TRBJ2-3,TRBV5-4
CAWSWGRDRGNEKLFF,TGTGCCTGGAGTTGGGGCAGGGACAGGGGAAATGAAAAACTGTTTTTT,TRBD1,-,TRBJ1-4,TRBV30
CASSLDGAWNTEAFF,TGTGCCAGCAGCTTGGACGGAGCGTGGAACACTGAAGCTTTCTTT,-,-,TRBJ1-1,TRBV5-4
CASSLDSGTSALKDEQFF,TGCGCCAGCAGCTTGGATTCCGGGACTAGCGCCCTTAAGGATGAGCAGTTCTTC,TRBD2,-,TRBJ2-1,TRBV5-1
CASSPGLGGEGATDTQYF,TGTGCCAGCAGCCCGGGACTAGGGGGGGAAGGGGCCACAGATACGCAGTATTTT,TRBD2,-,TRBJ2-3,TRBV11-3
CASSGRQGVPREEAFF,TGTGCCAGCAGCGGCAGACAGGGGGTTCCCAGGGAAGAAGCTTTCTTT,TRBD1,-,TRBJ1-1,TRBV7-9
CASSSWDREKNGYTF,TGTGCCAGCAGCTCCTGGGACAGGGAGAAGAATGGCTACACCTTC,TRBD1,-,TRBJ1-2,TRBV11-3
CASSLLITAGTGELFF,TGTGCCAGCAGCCTTCTGATCACGGCGGGCACCGGGGAGCTGTTTTTT,-,-,TRBJ2-2,TRBV7-8
CASSGASRGSNQPQHF,TGTGCCAGCAGCGGCGCTAGCAGGGGCAGCAATCAGCCCCAGCATTTT,-,-,TRBJ1-5,TRBV7-2
CSVARRTSYEQYF,TGCAGCGTCGCCCGACGGACATCCTACGAGCAGTACTTC,-,-,TRBJ2-7,TRBV29-1
CASSQETSRMETQYF,TGTGCCAGCAGCCAAGAGACTAGCCGGATGGAGACCCAGTACTTC,TRBD2,-,TRBJ2-5,TRBV14
CASSLIRGTDTQYF,TGTGCCAGCAGCTTAATCCGGGGCACAGATACGCAGTATTTT,-,few,TRBJ2-3,TRBV7-8
CAWSARGNQPQHF,TGTGCCTGGAGTGCCCGGGGAAATCAGCCCCAGCATTTT,-,-,TRBJ1-5,TRBV30
CASSPGLSTDTQYF,TGTGCCAGCAGCCCCGGGTTAAGCACAGATACGCAGTATTTT,-,-,TRBJ2-3,TRBV27
CASSPGHNYGYTF,TGTGCCAGCAGTCCGGGACATAACTATGGCTACACCTTC,-,-,TRBJ1-2,TRBV6-5
CASSLGGVRTQETQYF,TGCGCCAGCAGCTTGGGGGGGGTCAGAACCCAAGAGACCCAGTACTTC,-,-,TRBJ2-5,TRBV5-1
CASSLAQGLAGGDEQFF,TGTGCCAGCAGCTTAGCCCAGGGACTAGCGGGAGGGGATGAGCAGTTCTTC,TRBD2,-,TRBJ2-1,TRBV7-9
CASSVVFPGQGSTDTQYF,TGTGCCAGCAGCGTAGTATTTCCGGGACAGGGTTCCACAGATACGCAGTATTTT,TRBD1,-,TRBJ2-3,TRBV9
CASSATGAAGANVLTF,TGTGCCAGCAGTGCGACAGGGGCTGCTGGGGCCAACGTCCTGACTTTC,TRBD1,once,TRBJ2-6,TRBV6-1
CASSPTGAYGYTF,TGTGCCAGCTCACCGACAGGGGCCTACGGCTACACCTTC,TRBD1,-,TRBJ1-2,TRBV18
CASSLASGGTGETQYF,TGCGCCAGCAGCTTGGCCAGCGGGGGGACCGGAGAGACCCAGTACTTC,TRBD2,-,TRBJ2-5,TRBV5-1
CASSSTSRDSNEKLFF,TGTGCCAGCAGCTCAACTTCTCGGGACAGCAATGAAAAACTGTTTTTT,TRBD1,-,TRBJ1-4,TRBV11-3
CASSLAGTGGGGYTF,TGTGCCAGCAGCTTGGCCGGGACAGGGGGCGGGGGCTACACCTTC,TRBD1,-,TRBJ1-2,TRBV7-6
CASSQIGGGANEQFF,TGTGCCAGCAGCCAAATCGGCGGGGGGGCCAATGAGCAGTTCTTC,TRBD2,-,TRBJ2-1,TRBV4-2
CASSEKVYLAESSYNEQFF,TGTGCCAGCAGCGAAAAGGTTTATTTAGCGGAGAGCTCCTACAATGAGCAGTTCTTC,-,-,TRBJ2-1,TRBV11-2
CASSLGQGASEKLFF,TGTGCCAGCAGCTTAGGACAGGGGGCTAGTGAAAAACTGTTTTTT,TRBD1,few,TRBJ1-4,TRBV7-8
CASSPTEGTEAFF,TGTGCCAGCTCACCAACCGAGGGCACTGAAGCTTTCTTT,-,once,TRBJ1-1,TRBV18
CSAQGNEQFF,TGCAGTGCGCAGGGAAATGAGCAGTTCTTC,-,-,TRBJ2-1,TRBV20-1
CASRDRELTGANVLTF,TGTGCCAGCAGAGACAGGGAGCTGACTGGGGCCAACGTCCTGACTTTC,TRBD1,-,TRBJ2-6,TRBV2
CASSKPRDRGPGNTIYF,TGTGCCAGTAGTAAGCCCCGGGACAGGGGACCTGGAAACACCATATATTTT,TRBD1,-,TRBJ1-3,TRBV19
CASSRQGPNTEAFF,TGTGCCAGCAGCCGACAGGGACCCAACACTGAAGCTTTCTTT,TRBD1,-,TRBJ1-1,TRBV11-3
CASSLGIEERTYEQYF,TGTGCCAGCAGCTTAGGTATCGAGGAAAGGACCTACGAGCAGTACTTC,-,-,TRBJ2-7,TRBV11-3
CASSPRARGIAGNTIYF,TGTGCCAGCAGCCCCAGGGCGCGGGGAATAGCTGGAAACACCATATATTTT,-,-,TRBJ1-3,TRBV11-2
CASSLETGGSMNTEAFF,TGCGCCAGCAGCTTGGAAACAGGGGGCTCTATGAACACTGAAGCTTTCTTT,TRBD1,-,TRBJ1-1,TRBV5-1
CAWNRGPGNTIYF,TGTGCCTGGAACAGGGGCCCTGGAAACACCATATATTTT,TRBD1,-,TRBJ1-3,TRBV30
CASSLKGAGDSPLHF,TGTGCCAGCAGCTTGAAGGGGGCAGGGGATTCACCCCTCCACTTT,TRBD1,-,TRBJ1-6,TRBV7-3
CASSSTGVQPQHF,TGTGCCAGCAGCTCCACAGGGGTTCAGCCCCAGCATTTT,TRBD1,-,TRBJ1-5,TRBV11-2
CASSLGTENTEAFF,TGCGCCAGCAGCCTAGGGACAGAGAACACTGAAGCTTTCTTT,TRBD1,-,TRBJ1-1,TRBV5-1
CASSQGGPGGETQYF,TGTGCCAGCAGCCAGGGGGGTCCTGGGGGGGAGACCCAGTACTTC,-,-,TRBJ2-5,TRBV4-2
CASSLAQGAMPGYTF,TGCGCCAGCAGCTTGGCCCAGGGGGCGATGCCTGGCTACACCTTC,TRBD1,-,TRBJ1-2,TRBV5-1
CASSLEVRGARSYEQYF,TGTGCCAGCAGCTTAGAGGTGCGGGGGGCCCGCTCCTACGAGCAGTACTTC,TRBD2,-,TRBJ2-7,TRBV7-2
CASSLLSRDRVGNSPLHF,TGTGCCAGCAGTTTATTGTCCCGGGACAGGGTGGGTAATTCACCCCTCCACTTT,TRBD1,once,TRBJ1-6,TRBV27